One T cell receptor beta chain is described in this entry. Its antigen is unidentified. This record comes from a study of T cell responses to AZD1222 COVID-19 vaccine. Overall study results and limits: Breadth and depth of Spike-specific TCRs rose after two AZD1222 doses. No day 14 peak samples; only post-peak repertoires were characterized. Mostly white British, mostly female donors; authors suggested clonal diversity may be underestimated.

Clones were sequenced by immunoSEQ multiplex PCR, and TCRdb holds only the in-frame ones, with some missing. The table records around 130,000 clones, about nine tenths of them present only once. Germline CDR1 and CDR2: MRHNA and SNTAGT. The CDR3 is 14 residues long. J gave up 1 base and V 6 bases, and 5 bases lay outside the gene matches. The receptor comes from an adult who received the AZD1222 COVID-19 vaccine. Sample: peripheral blood, taken 28 days after the second AZD1222 dose. The chain employs TRBV6-4 and TRBJ1-1, with 7 bases fitting TRBD1. The CDR3 bases are TGTGCCAGCAGGGCGACAGGGACGAACACTGAAGCTTTCTTT. It translates to CASRATGTNTEAFF.